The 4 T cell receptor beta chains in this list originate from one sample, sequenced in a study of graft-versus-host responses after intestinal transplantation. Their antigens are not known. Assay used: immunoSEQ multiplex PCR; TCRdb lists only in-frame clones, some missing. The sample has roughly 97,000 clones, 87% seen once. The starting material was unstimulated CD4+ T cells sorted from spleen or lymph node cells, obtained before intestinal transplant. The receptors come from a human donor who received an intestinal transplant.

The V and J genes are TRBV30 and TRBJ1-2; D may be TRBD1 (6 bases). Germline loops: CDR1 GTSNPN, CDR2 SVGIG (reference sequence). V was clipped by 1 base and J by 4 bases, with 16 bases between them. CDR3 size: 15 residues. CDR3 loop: CAWSADTGTSYGYTF. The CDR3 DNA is TGTGCCTGGAGTGCGGACACCGGGACAAGCTATGGCTACACCTTC.

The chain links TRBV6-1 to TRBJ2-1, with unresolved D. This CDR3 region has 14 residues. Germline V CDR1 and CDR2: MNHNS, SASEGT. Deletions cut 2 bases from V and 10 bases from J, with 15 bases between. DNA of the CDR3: TGTGCCAGCAGTGAACCTAAGTTGGTGATGGAGCAGTTCTTC. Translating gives CASSEPKLVMEQFF.

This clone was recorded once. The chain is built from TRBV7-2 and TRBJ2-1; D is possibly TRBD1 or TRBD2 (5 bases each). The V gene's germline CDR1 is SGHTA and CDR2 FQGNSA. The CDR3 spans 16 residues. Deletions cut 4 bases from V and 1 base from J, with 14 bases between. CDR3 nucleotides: TGTGCCAGCAGCTCGGTGGGGGACCCGTCCTACAATGAGCAGTTCTTC. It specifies CASSSVGDPSYNEQFF.

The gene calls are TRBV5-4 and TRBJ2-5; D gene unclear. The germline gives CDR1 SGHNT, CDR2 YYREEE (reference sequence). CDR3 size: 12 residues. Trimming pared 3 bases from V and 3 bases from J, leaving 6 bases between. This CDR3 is CASSWEEETQYF. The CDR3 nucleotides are TGTGCCAGCAGCTGGGAAGAAGAGACCCAGTACTTC.